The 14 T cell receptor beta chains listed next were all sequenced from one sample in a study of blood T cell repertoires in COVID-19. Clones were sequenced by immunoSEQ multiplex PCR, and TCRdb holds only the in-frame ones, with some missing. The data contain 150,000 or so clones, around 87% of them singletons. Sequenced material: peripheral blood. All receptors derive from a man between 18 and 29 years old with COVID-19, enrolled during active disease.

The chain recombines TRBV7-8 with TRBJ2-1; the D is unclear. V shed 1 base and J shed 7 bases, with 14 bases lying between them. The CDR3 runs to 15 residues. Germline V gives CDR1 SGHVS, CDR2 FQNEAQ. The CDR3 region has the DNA TGTGCCAGCAGCTTAGTTACAAGTTTTTGGAATGAGCAGTTCTTC. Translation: CASSLVTSFWNEQFF.

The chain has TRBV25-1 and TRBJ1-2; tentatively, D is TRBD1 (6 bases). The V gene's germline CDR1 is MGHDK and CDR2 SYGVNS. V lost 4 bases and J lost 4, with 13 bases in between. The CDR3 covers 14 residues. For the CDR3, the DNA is TGTGCCAGCAGTGTGTCAGGGGACCCCTATGGCTACACCTTC. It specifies CASSVSGDPYGYTF.

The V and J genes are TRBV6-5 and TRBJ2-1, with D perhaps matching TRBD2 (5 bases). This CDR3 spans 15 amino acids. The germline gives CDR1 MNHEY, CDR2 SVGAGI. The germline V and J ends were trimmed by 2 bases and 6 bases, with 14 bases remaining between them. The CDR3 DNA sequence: TGTGCCAGCAGTTACGAGGCGGGCTGGGGCAATGAGCAGTTCTTC. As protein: CASSYEAGWGNEQFF.

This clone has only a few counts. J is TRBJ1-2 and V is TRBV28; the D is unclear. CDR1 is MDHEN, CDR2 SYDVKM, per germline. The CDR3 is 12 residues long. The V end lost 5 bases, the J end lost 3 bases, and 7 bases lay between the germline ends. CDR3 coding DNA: TGTGCCAGCAGTCCTATAGACTATGGCTACACCTTC. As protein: CASSPIDYGYTF.

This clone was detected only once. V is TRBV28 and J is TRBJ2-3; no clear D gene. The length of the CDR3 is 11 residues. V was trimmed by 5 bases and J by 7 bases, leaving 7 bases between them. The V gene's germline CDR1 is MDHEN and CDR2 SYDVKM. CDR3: CASSATNTQYF. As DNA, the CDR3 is TGTGCCAGCAGTGCTACTAATACGCAGTATTTT. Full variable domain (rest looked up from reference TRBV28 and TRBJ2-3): DVKVTQSSRYLVKRTGEKVFLECVQDMDHENMFWYRQDPGLGLRLIYFSYDVKMKEKGDIPEGYSVSREKKERFSLILESASTNQTSMYLCASSATNTQYFGPGTRLTVL.

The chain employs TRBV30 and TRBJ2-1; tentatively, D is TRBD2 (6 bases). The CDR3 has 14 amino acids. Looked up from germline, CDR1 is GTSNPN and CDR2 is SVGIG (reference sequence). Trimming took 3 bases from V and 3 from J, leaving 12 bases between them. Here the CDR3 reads CAWSGGAGYNEQFF. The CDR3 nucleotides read TGTGCCTGGAGCGGGGGAGCGGGCTACAATGAGCAGTTCTTC.

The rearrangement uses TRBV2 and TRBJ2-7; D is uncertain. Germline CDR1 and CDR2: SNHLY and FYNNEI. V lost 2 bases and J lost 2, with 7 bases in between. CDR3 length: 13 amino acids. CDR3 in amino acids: CASSEITAYEQYF. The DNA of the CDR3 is TGTGCCAGCAGTGAAATAACGGCCTACGAGCAGTACTTC.

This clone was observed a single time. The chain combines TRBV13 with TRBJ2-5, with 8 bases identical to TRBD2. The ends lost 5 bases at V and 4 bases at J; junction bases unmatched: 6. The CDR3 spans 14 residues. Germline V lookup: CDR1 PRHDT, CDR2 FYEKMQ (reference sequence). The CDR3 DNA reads TGTGCCAGCAGCACCCCGGGGGGGCGAGAGACCCAGTACTTC. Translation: CASSTPGGRETQYF.

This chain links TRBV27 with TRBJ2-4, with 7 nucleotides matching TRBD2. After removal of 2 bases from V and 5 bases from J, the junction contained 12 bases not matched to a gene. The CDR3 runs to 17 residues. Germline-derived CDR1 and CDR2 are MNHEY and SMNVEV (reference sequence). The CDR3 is CASSLRRETTAENIQYF. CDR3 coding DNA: TGTGCCAGCAGTTTAAGGCGGGAGACTACCGCCGAAAACATTCAGTACTTC.

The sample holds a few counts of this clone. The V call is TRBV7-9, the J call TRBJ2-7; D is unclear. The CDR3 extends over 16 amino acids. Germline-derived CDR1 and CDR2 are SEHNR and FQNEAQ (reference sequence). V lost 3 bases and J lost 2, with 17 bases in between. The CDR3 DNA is TGTGCCAGCAGCTTGTTCGAGGCGAGGCCGACCTACGAGCAGTACTTC. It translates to CASSLFEARPTYEQYF. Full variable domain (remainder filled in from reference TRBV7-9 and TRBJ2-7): DTGVSQNPRHKITKRGQNVTFRCDPISEHNRLYWYRQTLGQGPEFLTYFQNEAQLEKSRLLSDRFSAERPKGSFSTLEIQRTEQGDSAMYLCASSLFEARPTYEQYFGPGTRLTVT.

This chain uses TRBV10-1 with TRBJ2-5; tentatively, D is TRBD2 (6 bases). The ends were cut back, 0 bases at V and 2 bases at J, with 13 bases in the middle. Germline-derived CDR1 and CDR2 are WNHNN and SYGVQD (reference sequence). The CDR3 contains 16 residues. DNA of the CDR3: TGCGCCAGCAGTGAGTCGACCCTGGGGGGTCAAGAGACCCAGTACTTC. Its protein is CASSESTLGGQETQYF.

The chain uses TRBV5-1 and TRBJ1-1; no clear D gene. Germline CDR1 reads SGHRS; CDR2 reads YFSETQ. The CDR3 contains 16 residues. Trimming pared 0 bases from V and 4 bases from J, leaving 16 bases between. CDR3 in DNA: TGCGCCAGCAGCTTGGGAGTCGGGGAGGGTGGCACTGAAGCTTTCTTT. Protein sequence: CASSLGVGEGGTEAFF. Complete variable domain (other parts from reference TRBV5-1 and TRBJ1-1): KAGVTQTPRYLIKTRGQQVTLSCSPISGHRSVSWYQQTPGQGLQFLFEYFSETQRNKGNFPGRFSGRQFSNSRSEMNVSTLELGDSALYLCASSLGVGEGGTEAFFGQGTRLTVV.

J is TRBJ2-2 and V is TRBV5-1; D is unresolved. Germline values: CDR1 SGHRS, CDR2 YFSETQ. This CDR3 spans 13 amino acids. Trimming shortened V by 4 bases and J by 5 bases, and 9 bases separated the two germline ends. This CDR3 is CASSPLWTGELFF. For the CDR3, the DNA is TGCGCCAGCAGCCCCCTATGGACCGGGGAGCTGTTTTTT.

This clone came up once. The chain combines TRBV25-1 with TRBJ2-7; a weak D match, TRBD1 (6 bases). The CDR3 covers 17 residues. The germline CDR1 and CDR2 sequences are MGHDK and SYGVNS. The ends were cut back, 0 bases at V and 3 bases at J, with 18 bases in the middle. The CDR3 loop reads CASSEYSPGTPLYEQYF. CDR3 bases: TGTGCCAGCAGTGAATACTCCCCCGGGACACCACTCTACGAGCAGTACTTC.